This T cell receptor beta chain was sequenced in a study of T cells in Graves' hyperthyroidism and ophthalmopathy. Among ophthalmopathy patients, the Clinical Activity Score reached at least 3, the NOSPECS grade reached at least 4, and duration remained under 3 months. Template material for amplifying TCR beta CDR3 regions consisted of RNA transcripts. HTBI primers drove first-round RT-PCR of the TCR CDR3. One entry per CDR3 protein results from TCRdb running MiXCR on the multiplex PCR reads. The table records about 610,000 distinct CDR3 sequences, about 14% of them present only once. V dropped 6 bases and J dropped 4; count of bases not matched to a gene: 11. This CDR3 contains 16 residues. From germline, CDR1 is MDHEN and CDR2 SYDVKM.

The V and J genes are TRBV28 and TRBJ2-5; 10 nucleotides agree with TRBD1. The receptor was derived from a woman aged 40 to 50 with Graves' ophthalmopathy. Input material: blood. The DNA for the CDR3 is TGTGCCAGCAGGAGACAGGGGGCGGCCGACCGAGAGACCCAGTACTTC. It is translated as CASRRQGAADRETQYF. Drawing the rest from reference TRBV28 and TRBJ2-5, the complete variable domain is DVKVTQSSRYLVKRTGEKVFLECVQDMDHENMFWYRQDPGLGLRLIYFSYDVKMKEKGDIPEGYSVSREKKERFSLILESASTNQTSMYLCASRRQGAADRETQYFGPGTRLLVL.